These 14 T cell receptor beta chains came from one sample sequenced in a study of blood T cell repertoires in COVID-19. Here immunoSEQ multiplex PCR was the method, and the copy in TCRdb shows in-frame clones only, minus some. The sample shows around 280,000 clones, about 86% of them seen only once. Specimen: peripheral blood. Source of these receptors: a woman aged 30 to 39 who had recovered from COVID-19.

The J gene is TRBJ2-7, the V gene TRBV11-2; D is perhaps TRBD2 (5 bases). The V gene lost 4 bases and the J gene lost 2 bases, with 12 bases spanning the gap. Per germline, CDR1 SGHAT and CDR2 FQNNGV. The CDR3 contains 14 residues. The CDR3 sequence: CASSYPGNPYEQYF. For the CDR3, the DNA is TGTGCCAGCAGCTACCCCGGGAACCCCTACGAGCAGTACTTC.

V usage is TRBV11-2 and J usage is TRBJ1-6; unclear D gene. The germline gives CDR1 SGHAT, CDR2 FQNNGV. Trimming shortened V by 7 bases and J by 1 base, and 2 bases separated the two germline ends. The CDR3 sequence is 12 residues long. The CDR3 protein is CASTSYNSPLHF. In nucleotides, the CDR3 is TGTGCCAGCACATCCTATAATTCACCCCTCCACTTT.

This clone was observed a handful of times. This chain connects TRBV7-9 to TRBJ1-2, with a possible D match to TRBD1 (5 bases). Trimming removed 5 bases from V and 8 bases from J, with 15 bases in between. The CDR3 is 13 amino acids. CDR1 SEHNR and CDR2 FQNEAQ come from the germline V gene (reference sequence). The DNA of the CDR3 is TGTGCCAGCAGCCGGGGGACCCTCGACGGCTACACCTTC. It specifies CASSRGTLDGYTF.

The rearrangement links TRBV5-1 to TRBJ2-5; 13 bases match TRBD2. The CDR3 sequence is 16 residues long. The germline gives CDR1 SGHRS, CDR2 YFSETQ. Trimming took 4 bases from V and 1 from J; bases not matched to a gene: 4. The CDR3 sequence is CASSGTSGGGQETQYF. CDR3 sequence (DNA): TGCGCCAGCAGCGGAACTAGCGGGGGGGGCCAAGAGACCCAGTACTTC.

The CDR3 DNA is TGTGCCAGTAGTGGCAGGGGTCGGGAGACCCAGTACTTC. Its translation: CASSGRGRETQYF. This chain connects TRBV19 to TRBJ2-5, with a tentative D call TRBD1 (6 bases). The CDR3 extends over 13 amino acids. CDR1 and CDR2 (germline): LNHDA, SQIVND (reference sequence). The V and J ends lost 5 bases and 5 bases respectively, with 12 bases between them.

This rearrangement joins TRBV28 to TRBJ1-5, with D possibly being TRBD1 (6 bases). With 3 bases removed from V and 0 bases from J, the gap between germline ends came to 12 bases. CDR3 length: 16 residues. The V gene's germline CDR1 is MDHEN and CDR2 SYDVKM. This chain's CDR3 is CASSFPPRGSNQPQHF. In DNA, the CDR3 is TGTGCCAGCAGTTTTCCCCCCAGGGGTAGCAATCAGCCCCAGCATTTT. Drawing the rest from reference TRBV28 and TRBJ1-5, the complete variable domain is DVKVTQSSRYLVKRTGEKVFLECVQDMDHENMFWYRQDPGLGLRLIYFSYDVKMKEKGDIPEGYSVSREKKERFSLILESASTNQTSMYLCASSFPPRGSNQPQHFGDGTRLSIL.

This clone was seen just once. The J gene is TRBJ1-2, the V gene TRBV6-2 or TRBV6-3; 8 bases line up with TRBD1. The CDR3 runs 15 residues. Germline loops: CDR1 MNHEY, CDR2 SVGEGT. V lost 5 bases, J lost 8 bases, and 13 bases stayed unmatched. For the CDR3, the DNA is TGTGCCAGCAGTGCCCAGGGGGCGCCTTCTCCGGGCTACACCTTC. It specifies CASSAQGAPSPGYTF.

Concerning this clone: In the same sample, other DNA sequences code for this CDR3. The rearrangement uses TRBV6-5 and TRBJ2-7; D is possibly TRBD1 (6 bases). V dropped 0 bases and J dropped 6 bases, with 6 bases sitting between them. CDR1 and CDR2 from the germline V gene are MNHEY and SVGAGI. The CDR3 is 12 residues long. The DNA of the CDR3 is TGTGCCAGCAGTTACTCGACAGGCGAGCAGTACTTC. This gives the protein CASSYSTGEQYF.

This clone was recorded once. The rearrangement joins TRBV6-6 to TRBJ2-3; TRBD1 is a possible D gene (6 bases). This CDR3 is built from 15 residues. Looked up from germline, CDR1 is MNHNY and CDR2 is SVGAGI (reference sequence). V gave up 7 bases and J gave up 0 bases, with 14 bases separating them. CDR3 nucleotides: TGTGCCAGCATCAAAGCAGGGGTTAGCACAGATACGCAGTATTTT. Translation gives CASIKAGVSTDTQYF.

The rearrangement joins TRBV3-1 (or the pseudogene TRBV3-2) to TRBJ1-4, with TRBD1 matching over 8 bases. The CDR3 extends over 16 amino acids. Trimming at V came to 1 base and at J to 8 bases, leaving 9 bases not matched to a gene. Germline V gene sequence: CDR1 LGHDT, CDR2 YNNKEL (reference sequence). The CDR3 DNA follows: TGTGCCAGCAGCCAAGCGTCAGGGGGCGCCGGGGAAAAACTGTTTTTT. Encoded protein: CASSQASGGAGEKLFF.

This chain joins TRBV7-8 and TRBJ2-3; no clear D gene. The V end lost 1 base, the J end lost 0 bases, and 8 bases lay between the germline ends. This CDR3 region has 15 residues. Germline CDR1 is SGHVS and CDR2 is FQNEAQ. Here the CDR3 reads CASSLEEFSTDTQYF. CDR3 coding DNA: TGTGCCAGCAGCTTAGAGGAGTTCAGCACAGATACGCAGTATTTT.

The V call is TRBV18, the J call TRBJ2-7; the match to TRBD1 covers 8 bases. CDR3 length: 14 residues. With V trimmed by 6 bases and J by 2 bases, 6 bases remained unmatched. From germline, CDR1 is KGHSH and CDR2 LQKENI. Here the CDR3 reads CASSPDRVAYEQYF. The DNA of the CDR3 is TGTGCCAGCTCGCCGGACAGGGTCGCCTACGAGCAGTACTTC.

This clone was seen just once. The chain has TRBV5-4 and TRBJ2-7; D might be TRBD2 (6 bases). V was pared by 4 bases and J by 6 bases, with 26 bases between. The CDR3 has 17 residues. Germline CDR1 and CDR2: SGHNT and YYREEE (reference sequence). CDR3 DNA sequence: TGTGCCAGCAGCCTCCCAGTGGGACTCCAAAAATTCGGCGAGCAGTACTTC. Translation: CASSLPVGLQKFGEQYF.

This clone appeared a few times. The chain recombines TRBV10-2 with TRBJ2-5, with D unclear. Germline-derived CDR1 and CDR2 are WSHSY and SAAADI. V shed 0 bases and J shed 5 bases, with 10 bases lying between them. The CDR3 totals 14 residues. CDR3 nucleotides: TGCGCCAGCAGTGAGTCGAGGCTGCCGGAGACCCAGTACTTC. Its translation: CASSESRLPETQYF.